This T cell receptor beta chain derives from a study of blood T cells in healthy people across ages. Study conclusions and caveats: Both higher diversity and more naive CD4+ cells marked long-lived donors when set against aged donors. TCR beta diversity per million T cells fell roughly linearly with age. TCR beta diversity correlated strongly with naive T cell percentage.

Turning to this clonotype: Its specificity is unknown.

V lost 5 bases, J lost 0 bases, and 14 bases lay in between. This CDR3 is built from 16 residues. The V gene's germline CDR1 is LNHDA and CDR2 SQIVND (reference sequence). Through a sample-barcoded 5' primer and a J-beta primer mix, a second PCR was run for roughly 6 to 11 cycles. TCRdb recomputed calls from the 5' RACE reads with MiXCR, one row per CDR3 protein. In the table there are hundreds of thousands of distinct CDR3 sequences, approximately 30% of which are singletons. Sequenced: blood. The receptor comes from an elderly woman in good health. The rearrangement links TRBV19 to TRBJ1-5, with TRBD1 as a possible D gene (5 bases). The CDR3 spells CASSPRQKDSNQPQHF. For the CDR3, the DNA is TGTGCCAGTAGTCCAAGACAGAAAGATAGCAATCAGCCCCAGCATTTT.